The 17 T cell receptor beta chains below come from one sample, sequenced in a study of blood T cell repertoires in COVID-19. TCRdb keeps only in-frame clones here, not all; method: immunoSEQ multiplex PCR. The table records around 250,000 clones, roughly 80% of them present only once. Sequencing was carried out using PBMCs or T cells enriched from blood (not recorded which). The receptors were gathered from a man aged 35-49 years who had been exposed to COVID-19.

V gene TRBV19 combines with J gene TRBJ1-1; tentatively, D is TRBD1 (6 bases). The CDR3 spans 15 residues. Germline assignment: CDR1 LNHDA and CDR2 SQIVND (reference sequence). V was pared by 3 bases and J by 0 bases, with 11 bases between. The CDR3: CASSMGAAMNTEAFF. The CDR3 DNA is TGTGCCAGTAGTATGGGGGCAGCAATGAACACTGAAGCTTTCTTT.

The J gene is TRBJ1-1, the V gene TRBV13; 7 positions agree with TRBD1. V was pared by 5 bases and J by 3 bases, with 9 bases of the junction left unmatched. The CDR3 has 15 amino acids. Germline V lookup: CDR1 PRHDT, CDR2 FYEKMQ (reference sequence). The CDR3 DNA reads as TGTGCCAGCAGCCCTGAACAGGGGTTGGACACTGAAGCTTTCTTT. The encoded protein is CASSPEQGLDTEAFF.

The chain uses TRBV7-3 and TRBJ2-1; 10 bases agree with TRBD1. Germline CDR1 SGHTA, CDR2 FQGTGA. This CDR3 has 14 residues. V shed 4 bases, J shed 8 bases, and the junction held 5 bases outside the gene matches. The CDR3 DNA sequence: TGTGCCAGCAGCTGGGGGACAGGGGAGGATGAGCAGTTCTTC. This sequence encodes CASSWGTGEDEQFF.

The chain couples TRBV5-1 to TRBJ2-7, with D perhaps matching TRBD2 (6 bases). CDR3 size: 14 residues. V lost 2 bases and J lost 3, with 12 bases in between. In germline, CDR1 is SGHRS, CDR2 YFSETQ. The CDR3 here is CASSFSGTGYEQYF. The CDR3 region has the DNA TGCGCCAGCAGCTTTTCCGGGACTGGCTACGAGCAGTACTTC. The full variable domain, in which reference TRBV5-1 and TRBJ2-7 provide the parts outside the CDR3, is KAGVTQTPRYLIKTRGQQVTLSCSPISGHRSVSWYQQTPGQGLQFLFEYFSETQRNKGNFPGRFSGRQFSNSRSEMNVSTLELGDSALYLCASSFSGTGYEQYFGPGTRLTVT.

The CDR3 spells CAISEFHPSSYEQYF. The CDR3 DNA follows: TGTGCCATCAGTGAGTTCCATCCCAGCTCCTACGAGCAGTACTTC. The V gene is TRBV10-3, the J gene TRBJ2-7, with D uncertain. CDR1 and CDR2 (germline): ENHRY, SYGVKD. The CDR3 is made up of 15 amino acids. Trimming left V 1 base short and J 0 bases short, with 10 bases between.

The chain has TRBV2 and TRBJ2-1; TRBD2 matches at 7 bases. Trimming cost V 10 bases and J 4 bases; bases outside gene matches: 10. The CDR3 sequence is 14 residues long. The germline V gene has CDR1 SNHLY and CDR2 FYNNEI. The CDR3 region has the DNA TGTGCCACCGTCCTAGCGGACCGTTACAATGAGCAGTTCTTC. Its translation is CATVLADRYNEQFF.

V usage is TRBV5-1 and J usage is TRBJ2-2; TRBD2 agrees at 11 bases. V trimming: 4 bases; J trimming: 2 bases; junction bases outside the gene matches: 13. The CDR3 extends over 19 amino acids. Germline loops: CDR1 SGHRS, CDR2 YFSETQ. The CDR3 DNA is TGCGCCAGCAGCACCGGGACTAGCGGAACCAGCCTTAACACCGGGGAGCTGTTTTTT. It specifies CASSTGTSGTSLNTGELFF.

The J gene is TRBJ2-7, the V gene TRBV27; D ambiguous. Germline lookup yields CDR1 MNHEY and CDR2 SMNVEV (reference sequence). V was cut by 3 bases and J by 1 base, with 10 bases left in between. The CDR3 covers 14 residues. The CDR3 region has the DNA TGTGCCAGCAGTTTTACAGCTCATTCCTACGAGCAGTACTTC. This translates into CASSFTAHSYEQYF.

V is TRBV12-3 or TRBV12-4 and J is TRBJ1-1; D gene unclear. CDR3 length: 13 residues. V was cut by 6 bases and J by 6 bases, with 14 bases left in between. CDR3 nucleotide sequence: TGTGCCAGCAGCCTACGCGATTCCCCTGAAGCTTTCTTT. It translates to CASSLRDSPEAFF.

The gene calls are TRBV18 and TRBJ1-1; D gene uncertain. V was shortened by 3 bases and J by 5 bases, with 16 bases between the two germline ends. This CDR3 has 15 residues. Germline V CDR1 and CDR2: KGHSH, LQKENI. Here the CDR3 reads CASSPVRVLSTEAFF. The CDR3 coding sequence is TGTGCCAGCTCACCGGTGCGGGTTTTATCTACTGAAGCTTTCTTT.

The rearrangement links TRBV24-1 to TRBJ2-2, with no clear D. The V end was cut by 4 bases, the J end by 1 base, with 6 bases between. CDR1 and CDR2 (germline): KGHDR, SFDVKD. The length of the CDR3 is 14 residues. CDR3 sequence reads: CATSETLNTGELFF. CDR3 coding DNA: TGTGCCACCAGTGAGACTCTGAACACCGGGGAGCTGTTTTTT.

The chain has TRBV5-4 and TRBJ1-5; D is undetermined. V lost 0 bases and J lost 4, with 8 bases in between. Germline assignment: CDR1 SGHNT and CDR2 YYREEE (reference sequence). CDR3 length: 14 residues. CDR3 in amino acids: CASSLGGGNQPQHF. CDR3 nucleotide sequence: TGTGCCAGCAGCTTGGGAGGTGGGAATCAGCCCCAGCATTTT.

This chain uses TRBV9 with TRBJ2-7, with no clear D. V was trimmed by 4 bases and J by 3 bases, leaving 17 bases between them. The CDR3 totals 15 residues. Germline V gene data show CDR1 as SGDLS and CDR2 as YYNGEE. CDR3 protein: CASSSSPALGYEQYF. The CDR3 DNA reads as TGTGCCAGCAGCTCATCCCCGGCCCTAGGCTACGAGCAGTACTTC.

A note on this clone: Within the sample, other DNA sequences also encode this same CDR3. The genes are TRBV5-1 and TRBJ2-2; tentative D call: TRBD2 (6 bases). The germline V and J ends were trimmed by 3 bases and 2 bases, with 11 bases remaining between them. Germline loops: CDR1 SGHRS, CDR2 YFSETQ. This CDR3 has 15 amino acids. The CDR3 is CASSSGSGNTGELFF. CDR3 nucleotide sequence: TGCGCCAGCAGCTCGGGTAGCGGTAACACCGGGGAGCTGTTTTTT.

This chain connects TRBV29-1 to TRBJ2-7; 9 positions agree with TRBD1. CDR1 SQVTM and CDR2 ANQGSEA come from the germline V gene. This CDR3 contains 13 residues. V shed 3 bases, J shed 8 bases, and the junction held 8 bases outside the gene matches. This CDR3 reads CSVEGGQGIKQYF. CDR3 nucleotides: TGCAGCGTTGAGGGCGGACAGGGGATTAAGCAGTACTTC.

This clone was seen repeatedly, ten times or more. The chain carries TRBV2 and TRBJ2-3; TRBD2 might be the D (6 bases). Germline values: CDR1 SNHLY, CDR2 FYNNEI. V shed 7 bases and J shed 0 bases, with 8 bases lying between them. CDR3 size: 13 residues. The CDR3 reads CASKRGSTDTQYF. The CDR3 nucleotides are TGTGCCAGCAAACGGGGGAGCACAGATACGCAGTATTTT.

The CDR3 region has the DNA TGTGCCAGCAGCAAGGACAGGGGTCGCACAGATACGCAGTATTTT. This encodes CASSKDRGRTDTQYF. The chain is built from TRBV13 and TRBJ2-3, with TRBD1 identical over 9 bases. Germline V gene data show CDR1 as PRHDT and CDR2 as FYEKMQ (reference sequence). Trimming cost V 5 bases and J 1 base; bases outside gene matches: 4. CDR3 length: 15 amino acids.